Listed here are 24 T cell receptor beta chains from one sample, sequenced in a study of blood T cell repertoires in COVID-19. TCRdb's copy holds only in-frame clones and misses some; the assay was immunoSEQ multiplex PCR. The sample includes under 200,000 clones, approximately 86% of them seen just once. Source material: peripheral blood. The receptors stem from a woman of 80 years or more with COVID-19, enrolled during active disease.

CDR3 sequence reads: CASSLVPEPPQFF. In nucleotides, the CDR3 is TGTGCCAGCAGCTTAGTACCCGAGCCCCCGCAGTTCTTC. The rearrangement joins TRBV11-2 to TRBJ2-1; no clear D. Germline CDR1 reads SGHAT; CDR2 reads FQNNGV. Trimming left V 1 base short and J 12 bases short, with 13 bases between. The CDR3 consists of 13 residues.

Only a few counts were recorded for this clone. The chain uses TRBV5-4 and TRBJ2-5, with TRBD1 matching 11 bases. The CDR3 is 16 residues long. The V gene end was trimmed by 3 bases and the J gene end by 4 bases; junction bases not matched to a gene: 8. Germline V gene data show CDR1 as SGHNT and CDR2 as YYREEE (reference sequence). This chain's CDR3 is CASSSRTGGGVETQYF. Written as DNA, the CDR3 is TGTGCCAGCAGCTCCCGGACAGGGGGCGGAGTAGAGACCCAGTACTTC.

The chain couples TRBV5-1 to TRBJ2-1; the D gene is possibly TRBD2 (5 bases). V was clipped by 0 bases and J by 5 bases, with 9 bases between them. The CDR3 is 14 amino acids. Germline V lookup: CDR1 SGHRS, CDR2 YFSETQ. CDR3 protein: CASSLGTGNNEQFF. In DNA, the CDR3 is TGCGCCAGCAGCTTGGGGACGGGGAACAATGAGCAGTTCTTC.

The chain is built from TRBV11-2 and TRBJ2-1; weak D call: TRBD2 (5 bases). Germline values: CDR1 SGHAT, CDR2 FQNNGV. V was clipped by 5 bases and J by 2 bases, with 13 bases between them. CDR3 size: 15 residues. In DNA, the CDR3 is TGTGCCAGCAGCACCCTCCGAGGGCCCTACAATGAGCAGTTCTTC. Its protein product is CASSTLRGPYNEQFF.

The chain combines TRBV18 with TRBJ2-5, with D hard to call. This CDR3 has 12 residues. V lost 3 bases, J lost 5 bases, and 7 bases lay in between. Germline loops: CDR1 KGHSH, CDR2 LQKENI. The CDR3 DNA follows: TGTGCCAGCTCACCTACGGAGGAGACCCAGTACTTC. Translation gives CASSPTEETQYF. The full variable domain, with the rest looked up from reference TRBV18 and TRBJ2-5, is NAGVMQNPRHLVRRRGQEARLRCSPMKGHSHVYWYRQLPEEGLKFMVYLQKENIIDESGMPKERFSAEFPKEGPSILRIQQVVRGDSAAYFCASSPTEETQYFGPGTRLLVL.

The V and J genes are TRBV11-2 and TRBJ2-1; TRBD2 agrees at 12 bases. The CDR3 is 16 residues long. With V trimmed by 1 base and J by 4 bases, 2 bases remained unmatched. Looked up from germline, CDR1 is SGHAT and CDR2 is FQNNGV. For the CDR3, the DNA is TGTGCCAGCAGCTTAGCCCTAGCGGGAGGGTACAATGAGCAGTTCTTC. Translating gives CASSLALAGGYNEQFF. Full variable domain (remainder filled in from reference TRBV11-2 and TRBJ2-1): EAGVAQSPRYKIIEKRQSVAFWCNPISGHATLYWYQQILGQGPKLLIQFQNNGVVDDSQLPKDRFSAERLKGVDSTLKIQPAKLEDSAVYLCASSLALAGGYNEQFFGPGTRLTVL.

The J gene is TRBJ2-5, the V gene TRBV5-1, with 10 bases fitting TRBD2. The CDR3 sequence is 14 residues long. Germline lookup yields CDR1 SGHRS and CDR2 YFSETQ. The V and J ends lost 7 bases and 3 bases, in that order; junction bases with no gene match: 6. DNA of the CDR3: TGCGCCAGCGGGGAAGGACTAGCGGAAGAGACCCAGTACTTC. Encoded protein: CASGEGLAEETQYF.

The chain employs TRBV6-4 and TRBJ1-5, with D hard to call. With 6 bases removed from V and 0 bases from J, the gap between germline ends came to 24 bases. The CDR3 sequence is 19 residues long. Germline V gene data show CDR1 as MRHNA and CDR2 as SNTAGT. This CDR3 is CASSRRRWQPPYSNQPQHF. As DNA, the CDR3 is TGTGCCAGCAGCCGCCGGAGATGGCAGCCCCCCTATAGCAATCAGCCCCAGCATTTT.

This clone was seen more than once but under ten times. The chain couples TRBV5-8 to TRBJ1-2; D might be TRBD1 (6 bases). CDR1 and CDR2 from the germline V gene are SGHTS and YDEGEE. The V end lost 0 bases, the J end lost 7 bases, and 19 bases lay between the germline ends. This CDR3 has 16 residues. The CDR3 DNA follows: TGTGCCAGCAGCTTGGGGTCTTACAGGGTCCGGGGTGGCTACACCTTC. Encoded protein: CASSLGSYRVRGGYTF.

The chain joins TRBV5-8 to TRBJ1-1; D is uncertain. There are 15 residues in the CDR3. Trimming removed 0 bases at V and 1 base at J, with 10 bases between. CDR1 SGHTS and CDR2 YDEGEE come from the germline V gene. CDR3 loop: CASSLDAGPNTEAFF. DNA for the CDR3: TGTGCCAGCAGCTTGGACGCGGGTCCGAACACTGAAGCTTTCTTT.

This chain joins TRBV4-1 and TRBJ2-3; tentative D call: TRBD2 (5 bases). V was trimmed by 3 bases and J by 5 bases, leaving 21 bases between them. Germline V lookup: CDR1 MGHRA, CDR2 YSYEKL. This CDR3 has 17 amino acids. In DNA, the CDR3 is TGCGCCAGCAGCCAGGAGGTGACCAGAGGTCGGGGAGATACGCAGTATTTT. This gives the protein CASSQEVTRGRGDTQYF.

The CDR3 nucleotides are TGCGCCAGCAGCCACCTGGGACAGGGATGGACTGAAGCTTTCTTT. Its translation is CASSHLGQGWTEAFF. This sequence joins TRBV4-1 and TRBJ1-1, with 9 bases lining up with TRBD1. The CDR3 length is 15 residues. CDR1 is MGHRA, CDR2 YSYEKL, per germline. J gave up 5 bases and V 3 bases, and 7 bases lay outside the gene matches.

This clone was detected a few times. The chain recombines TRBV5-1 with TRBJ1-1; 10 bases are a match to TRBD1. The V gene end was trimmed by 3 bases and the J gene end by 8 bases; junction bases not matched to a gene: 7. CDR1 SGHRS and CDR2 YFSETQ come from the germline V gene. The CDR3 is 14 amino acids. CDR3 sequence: CASSWSSGQGEAFF. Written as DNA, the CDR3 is TGCGCCAGCAGCTGGTCTTCGGGACAGGGGGAAGCTTTCTTT.

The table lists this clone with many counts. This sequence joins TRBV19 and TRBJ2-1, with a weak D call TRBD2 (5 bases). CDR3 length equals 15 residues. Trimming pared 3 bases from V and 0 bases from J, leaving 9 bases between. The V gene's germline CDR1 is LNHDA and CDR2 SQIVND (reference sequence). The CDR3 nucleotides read TGTGCCAGTAGTATTGGGGAGAGCTCCTACAATGAGCAGTTCTTC. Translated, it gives CASSIGESSYNEQFF.

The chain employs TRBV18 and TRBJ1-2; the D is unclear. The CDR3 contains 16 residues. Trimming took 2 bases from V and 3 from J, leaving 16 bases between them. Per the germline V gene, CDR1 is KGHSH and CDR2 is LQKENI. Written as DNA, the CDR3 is TGTGCCAGCTCACCAACTATTTTGAGGATCGACTATGGCTACACCTTC. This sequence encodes CASSPTILRIDYGYTF.

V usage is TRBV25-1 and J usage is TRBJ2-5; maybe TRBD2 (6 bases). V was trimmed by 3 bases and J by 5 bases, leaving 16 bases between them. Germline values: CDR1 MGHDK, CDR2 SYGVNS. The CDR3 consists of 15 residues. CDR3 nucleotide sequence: TGTGCCAGCAGTGACCTCTCGGGGGTTGGGGAGACCCAGTACTTC. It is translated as CASSDLSGVGETQYF.

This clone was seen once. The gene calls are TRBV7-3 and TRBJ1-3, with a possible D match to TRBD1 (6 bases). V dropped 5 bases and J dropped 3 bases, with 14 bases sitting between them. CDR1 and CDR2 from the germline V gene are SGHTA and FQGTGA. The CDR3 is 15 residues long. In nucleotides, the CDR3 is TGTGCCAGCAGCCTACAGGGAAGTATTGGAAACACCATATATTTT. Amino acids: CASSLQGSIGNTIYF.

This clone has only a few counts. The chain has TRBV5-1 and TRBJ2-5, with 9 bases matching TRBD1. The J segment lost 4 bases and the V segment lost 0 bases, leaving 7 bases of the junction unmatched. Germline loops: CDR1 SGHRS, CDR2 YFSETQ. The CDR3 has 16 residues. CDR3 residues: CASSLGGGQGSETQYF. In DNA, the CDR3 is TGCGCCAGCAGCTTGGGGGGAGGACAGGGGTCAGAGACCCAGTACTTC.

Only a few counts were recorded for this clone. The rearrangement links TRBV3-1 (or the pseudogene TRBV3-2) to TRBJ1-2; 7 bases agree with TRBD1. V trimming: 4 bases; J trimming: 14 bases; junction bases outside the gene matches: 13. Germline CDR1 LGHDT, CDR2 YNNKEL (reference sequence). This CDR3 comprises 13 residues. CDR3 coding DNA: TGTGCCAGCAGCCTTAACTCCGACAGGGAATGTACCTTC. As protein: CASSLNSDRECTF.

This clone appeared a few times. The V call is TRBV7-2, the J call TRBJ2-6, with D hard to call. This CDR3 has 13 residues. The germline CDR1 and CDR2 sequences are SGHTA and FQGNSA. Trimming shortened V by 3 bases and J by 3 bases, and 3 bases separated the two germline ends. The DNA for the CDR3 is TGTGCCAGCAGCTTTAATGGGGCCAACGTCCTGACTTTC. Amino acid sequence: CASSFNGANVLTF. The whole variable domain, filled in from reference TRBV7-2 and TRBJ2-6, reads GAGVSQSPSNKVTEKGKDVELRCDPISGHTALYWYRQSLGQGLEFLIYFQGNSAPDKSGLPSDRFSAERTGGSVSTLTIQRTQQEDSAVYLCASSFNGANVLTFGAGSRLTVL.

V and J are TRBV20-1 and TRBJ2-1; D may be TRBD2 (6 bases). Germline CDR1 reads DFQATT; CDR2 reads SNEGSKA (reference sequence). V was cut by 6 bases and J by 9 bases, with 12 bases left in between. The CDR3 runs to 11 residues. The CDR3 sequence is CSAISSAEQFF. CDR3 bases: TGCAGTGCAATATCTAGCGCTGAGCAGTTCTTC.

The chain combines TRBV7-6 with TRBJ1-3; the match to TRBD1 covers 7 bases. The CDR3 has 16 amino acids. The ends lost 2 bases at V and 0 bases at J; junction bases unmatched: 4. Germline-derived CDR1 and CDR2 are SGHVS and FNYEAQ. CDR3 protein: CASSLMTGSSGNTIYF. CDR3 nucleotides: TGTGCCAGCAGCTTAATGACAGGGAGCTCTGGAAACACCATATATTTT.

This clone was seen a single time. CDR3 residues: CASSPEVSGANVLTF. CDR3 DNA: TGCGCCAGCAGCCCGGAGGTATCGGGGGCCAACGTCCTGACTTTC. The chain carries TRBV5-1 and TRBJ2-6; tentatively, D is TRBD2 (5 bases). The CDR3 sequence is 15 residues long. The V gene's germline CDR1 is SGHRS and CDR2 YFSETQ. V lost 4 bases and J lost 4, with 12 bases in between.

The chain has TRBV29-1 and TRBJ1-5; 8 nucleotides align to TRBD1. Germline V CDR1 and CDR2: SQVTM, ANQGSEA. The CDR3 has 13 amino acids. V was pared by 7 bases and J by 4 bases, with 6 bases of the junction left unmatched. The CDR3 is CSASTGVNQPQHF. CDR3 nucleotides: TGCAGCGCCTCGACAGGGGTTAATCAGCCCCAGCATTTT.